This T cell receptor beta chain was retrieved from a study of T cell responses to AZD1222 COVID-19 vaccine. Study-wide points: The number of AZD1222 recipients seropositive at baseline was only five to seven. Without day 14 samples, only post-peak T cell repertoires were studied.

CDR1 MNHEY and CDR2 SVGAGI come from the germline V gene. This CDR3 is built from 15 residues. V gave up 6 bases and J gave up 1 base; unmatched junction bases: 7. Clones were read by immunoSEQ multiplex PCR, and TCRdb kept only the in-frame ones, dropping some. Counted here are fewer than 55,000 clones, approximately 79% occurring once; the ten biggest clones make up about 20%. Comment on this clone: Its target is unknown.

This specimen consisted of peripheral blood, obtained on day 0 of MenACWY control vaccination. This receptor was identified in an adult in good health. The chain recombines TRBV6-5 with TRBJ1-1, with 8 bases matching TRBD1. The CDR3 here is CASRKATGANTEAFF. Here the CDR3 DNA reads TGTGCCAGCAGAAAAGCGACAGGGGCGAACACTGAAGCTTTCTTT.